The present entry profiles one T cell receptor beta chain with its context. Each CDR3 protein is one row after TCRdb ran MiXCR on the multiplex PCR reads. Of about 300,000 distinct CDR3 sequences in the sample, roughly 31% were seen once. Axillary draining lymph nodes of breast cancer patients supplied the node samples. The data belong to a study of breast tumors, draining lymph nodes, adjacent tissues. V was trimmed by 6 bases and J by 3 bases, leaving 12 bases between them. Per germline, CDR1 LGHDT and CDR2 YNNKEL (reference sequence). The CDR3 runs 13 residues. The receptor was derived from a female donor with breast cancer. Some clones in this sample may be carry-over from other donors' samples. Sequencing was performed on axillary lymph node tissue. The chain combines TRBV3-1 with TRBJ2-7, with D possibly matching TRBD1 (6 bases). In nucleotides, the CDR3 is TGTGCCAGCAGACCCGGGACATTCTACGAGCAGTACTTC. Translation gives CASRPGTFYEQYF.